The source of this T cell receptor beta chain is a study of T cells in women clearing cervical HPV infection. Overall study results and limits: It is unknown whether associations predate infection; no effector/memory or HPV-specific sorting. Controls had more TRBV6-7 (0.16%) than cases (about 0.11%).

With 4 bases removed from V and 4 bases from J, the gap between germline ends came to 7 bases. CDR1 and CDR2 from the germline V gene are SEHNR and FQNEAQ (reference sequence). The CDR3 totals 12 residues. About this clone itself: As yet, its antigen is unknown. The read ends 3 residues before the CDR3 terminus; that terminus is restored from the germline J gene.

Each participant carried one incident cervical HPV16 infection only. immunoSEQ multiplex PCR used an average of around 1,100 ng genomic DNA. Assay used: immunoSEQ multiplex PCR; TCRdb lists only in-frame clones, some missing. Recorded for this sample: tens of thousands of clones. What was sequenced was blood buffy coat. This TCR came from a woman aged 18 to 69 with a cervical HPV16 infection that either progressed to CIN3+ or cleared (not recorded which). This chain links TRBV7-9 with TRBJ1-2; D ambiguous. The CDR3: CASSSGSYGYTF. The CDR3 DNA, read in part, is TGTGCCAGCAGCTCCGGTAGCTATGGC.